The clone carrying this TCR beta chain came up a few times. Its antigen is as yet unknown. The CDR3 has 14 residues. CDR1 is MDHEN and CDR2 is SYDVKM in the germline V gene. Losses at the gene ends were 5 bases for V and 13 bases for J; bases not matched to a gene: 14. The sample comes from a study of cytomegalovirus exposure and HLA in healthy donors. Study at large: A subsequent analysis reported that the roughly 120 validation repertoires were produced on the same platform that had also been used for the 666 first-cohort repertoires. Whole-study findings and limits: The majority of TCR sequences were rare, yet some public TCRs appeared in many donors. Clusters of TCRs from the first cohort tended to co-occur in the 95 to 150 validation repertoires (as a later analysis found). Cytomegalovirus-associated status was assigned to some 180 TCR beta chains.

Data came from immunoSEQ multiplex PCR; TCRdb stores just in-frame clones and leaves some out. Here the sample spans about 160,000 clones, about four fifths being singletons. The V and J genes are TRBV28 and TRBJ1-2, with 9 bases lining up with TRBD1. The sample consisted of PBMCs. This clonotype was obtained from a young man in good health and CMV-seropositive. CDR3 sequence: CASSQQLTGGASTF. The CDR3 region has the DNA TGTGCCAGCAGTCAACAGCTGACAGGGGGTGCCTCCACCTTC.